This TCR beta chain was obtained from a study of blood T cell repertoires in COVID-19. The overall study: Donors in the United States, Italy and Spain gave samples during acute or convalescent COVID-19. The cDNA or gDNA used as material had been derived from T cells, B-cell-depleted T cells, or PBMCs.

Looked up from germline, CDR1 is LNHDA and CDR2 is SQIVND (reference sequence). The CDR3 consists of 14 residues. Trimming took 4 bases from V and 5 from J; bases not matched to a gene: 5. Per the original data handling: How many nucleated cells were present was estimated from reference gene primer amplification. Measured with immunoSEQ multiplex PCR; TCRdb has only the in-frame clones, and not every one. Clone size and V and J calls were adopted from that table, with D and trimming inferred from the DNA. The table includes roughly 100,000 clones, more than 75% detected once. The sequence was obtained from a human donor in a cohort sampled during active COVID-19. This chain uses TRBV19 with TRBJ2-7; the match to TRBD1 covers 10 bases. The sequenced sample was peripheral blood. The chain's CDR3 is CASSTRQGANEQYF. The CDR3 DNA sequence: TGTGCCAGTAGTACCCGACAGGGGGCGAACGAGCAGTACTTC.